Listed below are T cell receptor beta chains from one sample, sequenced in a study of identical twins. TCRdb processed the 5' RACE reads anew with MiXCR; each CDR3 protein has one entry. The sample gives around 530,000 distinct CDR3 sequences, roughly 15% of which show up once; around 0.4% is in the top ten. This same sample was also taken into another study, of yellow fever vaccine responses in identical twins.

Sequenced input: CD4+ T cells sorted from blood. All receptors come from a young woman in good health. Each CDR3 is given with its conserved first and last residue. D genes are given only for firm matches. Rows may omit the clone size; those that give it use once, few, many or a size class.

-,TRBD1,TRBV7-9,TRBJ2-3,TGTGCCAGCAGCAAACAACAGGGGAGAAGAGATACGCAGTATTTT,CASSKQQGRRDTQYF
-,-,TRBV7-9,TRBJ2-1,TGTGCCAGCAGCTCTGTCGGGTTTGAGGTCTTGTTCTTC,CASSSVGFEVLFF
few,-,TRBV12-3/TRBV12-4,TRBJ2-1,TGTGCCAGCAGCAACCCCGTGGGCGACTGGGGCGTCCGTGAGCAGTTCTTC,CASSNPVGDWGVREQFF
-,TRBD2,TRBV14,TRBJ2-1,TGTGCCAGCAGCCCCGGGACTAGCGGGAGAAGGAGCTCCTACAATGAGCAGTTCTTC,CASSPGTSGRRSSYNEQFF
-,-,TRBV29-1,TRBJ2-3,TGCAGCGTTGGCCACAGGGTGAGGGAAGATACGCAGTATTTT,CSVGHRVREDTQYF
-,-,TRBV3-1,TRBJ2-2,TGTGCCAGCAGCCAAGGATCGGGCCGCGTGGCCGGGGAGCTGTTTTTT,CASSQGSGRVAGELFF
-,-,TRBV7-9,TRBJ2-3,TGTGCCAGCAGCTTAGGACGGACCCTCACAGATACGCAGTATTTT,CASSLGRTLTDTQYF
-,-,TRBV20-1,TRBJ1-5,TGCAGTGCTGTTAGCCCGAATTCTGGACAGCGCAATCAGCCCCAGCATTTT,CSAVSPNSGQRNQPQHF
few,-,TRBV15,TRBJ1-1,TGTGCCACCAGCAGAGGTACCGGGGGCCGTTACACTGAAGCTTTCTTT,CATSRGTGGRYTEAFF
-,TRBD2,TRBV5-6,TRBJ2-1,TGTGCCAGCAGCTCCGGTCTCCTCTGCGGGAGTAGTTACAATGAGCAGTTCTTC,CASSSGLLCGSSYNEQFF
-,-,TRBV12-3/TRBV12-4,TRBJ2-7,TGTGCCAGCAGCCCACTGGCAGGAGCCTCCTACGAGCAGTACTTC,CASSPLAGASYEQYF
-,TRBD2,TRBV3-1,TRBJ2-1,TGTGCCAGCAGCCGCAAGTCCTTTCGTCTAGCGGGGACTGAGCAGTTCTTC,CASSRKSFRLAGTEQFF
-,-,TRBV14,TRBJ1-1,TGTGCCAGCAGCCAGCTCAGGACCACTGAAGCTTTCTTT,CASSQLRTTEAFF
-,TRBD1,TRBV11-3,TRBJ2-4,TGTGCCAGCAGCTCAGGGGACAGGCTACCAGCCAAAAACATTCAGTACTTC,CASSSGDRLPAKNIQYF
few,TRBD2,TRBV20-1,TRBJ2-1,TGCAGTGCTACCAAGAGACTAGCGGGGGGGAACAATGAGCAGTTCTTC,CSATKRLAGGNNEQFF
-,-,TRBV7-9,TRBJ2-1,TGTGCCAGCAGGTCAGGGGCGGATGAGCAGTTCTTC,CASRSGADEQFF
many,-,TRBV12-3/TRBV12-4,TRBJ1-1,TGTGCCAGCAGTTTAAACAGGGCCAACACTGAAGCTTTCTTT,CASSLNRANTEAFF
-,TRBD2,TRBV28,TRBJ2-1,TGTGCCAGCAGCCGATCTAGCGGGGGAGGGAAGCAGTTCTTC,CASSRSSGGGKQFF
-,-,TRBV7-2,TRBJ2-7,TGTGCCAGCAGCTTATACCAGGGGTCTTCCTACGAGCAGTACTTC,CASSLYQGSSYEQYF
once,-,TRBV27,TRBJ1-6,TGTGCCAGCAGTTTTACTAATTCACCCCTCCACTTT,CASSFTNSPLHF
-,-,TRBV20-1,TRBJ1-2,TGCAGTGCTGGAGACATACGATATGGCTACACCTTC,CSAGDIRYGYTF
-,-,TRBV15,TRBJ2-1,TGTGCCACCAGCAGAGTACACATACAGGGATATGAGCAGTTCTTC,CATSRVHIQGYEQFF
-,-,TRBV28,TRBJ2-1,TGTGCCAGCAGTTTAGGGGTTAGGAGCTCCTACAATGAGCAGTTCTTC,CASSLGVRSSYNEQFF
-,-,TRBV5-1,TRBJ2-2,TGCGCCAGCAGCTCGGCTGGCACCGGGGAGCTGTTTTTT,CASSSAGTGELFF
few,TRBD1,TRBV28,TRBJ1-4,TGTGCCAGCAGATCCACAGGGGCTAATGAAAAACTGTTTTTT,CASRSTGANEKLFF
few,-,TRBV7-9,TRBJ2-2,TGTGCCAGCAGCGTACAGGGTACGAGCGTCGGGGAGCTGTTTTTT,CASSVQGTSVGELFF
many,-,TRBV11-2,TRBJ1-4,TGTGCCAGCAGCCAGACCTTTGTCGCTGAAAGGGAAAAACTGTTTTTT,CASSQTFVAEREKLFF
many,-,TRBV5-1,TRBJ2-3,TGCGCCAGCAGCTTGTCACCGGGGGGCGGTGCAGATACGCAGTATTTT,CASSLSPGGGADTQYF
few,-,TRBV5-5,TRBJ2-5,TGTGCCAGCAGCCCCGCGAGGTTAGAGACCCAGTACTTC,CASSPARLETQYF
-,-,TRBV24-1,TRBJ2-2,TGTGCCACGGGTGACTCGAAGACCGGGGAGCTGTTTTTT,CATGDSKTGELFF
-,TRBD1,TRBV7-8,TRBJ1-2,TGTGCCAGCAGCTTAGGAACAGGGGCCGCGCCTGTTCGCTACACCTTC,CASSLGTGAAPVRYTF
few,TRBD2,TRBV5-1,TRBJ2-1,TGCGCCAGCAGCTTGACGGGACTAGCGGGAGCTAATGAGCAGTTCTTC,CASSLTGLAGANEQFF
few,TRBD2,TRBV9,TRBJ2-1,TGTGCCAGCAGCGTTAAGACTAGCAGAAACAATGAGCAGTTCTTC,CASSVKTSRNNEQFF
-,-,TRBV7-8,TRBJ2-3,TGTGCCAGCAGCCTCAACGCGCGGGGACCTAGGGTTACGCAGTATTTT,CASSLNARGPRVTQYF
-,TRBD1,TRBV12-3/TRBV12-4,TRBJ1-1,TGTGCCAGCAGTTCCCGAGACAGGGGTAGAGAAGCTTTCTTT,CASSSRDRGREAFF
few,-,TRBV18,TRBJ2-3,TGTGCCAGCTCACTCCGACCTATCCTCGGAACTAGCACAGATACGCAGTATTTT,CASSLRPILGTSTDTQYF